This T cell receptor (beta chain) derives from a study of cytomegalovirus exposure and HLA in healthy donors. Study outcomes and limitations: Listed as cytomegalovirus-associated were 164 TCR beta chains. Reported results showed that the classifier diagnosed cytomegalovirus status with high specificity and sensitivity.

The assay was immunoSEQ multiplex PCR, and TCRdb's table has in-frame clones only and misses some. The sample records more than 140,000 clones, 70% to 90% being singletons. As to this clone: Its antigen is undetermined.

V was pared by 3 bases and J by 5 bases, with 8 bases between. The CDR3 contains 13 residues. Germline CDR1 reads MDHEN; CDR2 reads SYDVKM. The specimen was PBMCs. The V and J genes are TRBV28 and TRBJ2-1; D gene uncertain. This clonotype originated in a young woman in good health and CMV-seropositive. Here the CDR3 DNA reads TGTGCCAGCAGTTTCTCCGTTAACAATGAGCAGTTCTTC. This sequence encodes CASSFSVNNEQFF.